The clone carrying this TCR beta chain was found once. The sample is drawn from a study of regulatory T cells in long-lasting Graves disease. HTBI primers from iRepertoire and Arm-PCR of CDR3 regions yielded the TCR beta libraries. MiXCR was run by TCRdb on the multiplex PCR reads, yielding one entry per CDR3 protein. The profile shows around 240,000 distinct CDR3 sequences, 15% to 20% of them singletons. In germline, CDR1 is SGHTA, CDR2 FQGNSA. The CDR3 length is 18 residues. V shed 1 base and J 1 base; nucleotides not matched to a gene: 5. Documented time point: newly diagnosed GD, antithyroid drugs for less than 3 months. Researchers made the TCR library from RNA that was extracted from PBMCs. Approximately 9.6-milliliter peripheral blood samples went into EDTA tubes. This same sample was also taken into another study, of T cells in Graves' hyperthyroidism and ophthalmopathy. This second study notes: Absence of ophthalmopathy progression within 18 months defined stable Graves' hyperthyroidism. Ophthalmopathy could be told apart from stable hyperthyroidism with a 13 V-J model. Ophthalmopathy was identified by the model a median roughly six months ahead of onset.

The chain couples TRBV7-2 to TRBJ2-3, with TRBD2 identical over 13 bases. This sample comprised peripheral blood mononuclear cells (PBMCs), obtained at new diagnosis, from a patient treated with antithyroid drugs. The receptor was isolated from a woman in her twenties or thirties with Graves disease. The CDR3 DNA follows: TGTGCCAGCAGCTTAGAACTAGCGGGGGGGGATGGCACAGATACGCAGTATTTT. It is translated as CASSLELAGGDGTDTQYF. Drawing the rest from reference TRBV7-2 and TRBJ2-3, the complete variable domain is GAGVSQSPSNKVTEKGKDVELRCDPISGHTALYWYRQSLGQGLEFLIYFQGNSAPDKSGLPSDRFSAERTGGSVSTLTIQRTQQEDSAVYLCASSLELAGGDGTDTQYFGPGTRLTVL.